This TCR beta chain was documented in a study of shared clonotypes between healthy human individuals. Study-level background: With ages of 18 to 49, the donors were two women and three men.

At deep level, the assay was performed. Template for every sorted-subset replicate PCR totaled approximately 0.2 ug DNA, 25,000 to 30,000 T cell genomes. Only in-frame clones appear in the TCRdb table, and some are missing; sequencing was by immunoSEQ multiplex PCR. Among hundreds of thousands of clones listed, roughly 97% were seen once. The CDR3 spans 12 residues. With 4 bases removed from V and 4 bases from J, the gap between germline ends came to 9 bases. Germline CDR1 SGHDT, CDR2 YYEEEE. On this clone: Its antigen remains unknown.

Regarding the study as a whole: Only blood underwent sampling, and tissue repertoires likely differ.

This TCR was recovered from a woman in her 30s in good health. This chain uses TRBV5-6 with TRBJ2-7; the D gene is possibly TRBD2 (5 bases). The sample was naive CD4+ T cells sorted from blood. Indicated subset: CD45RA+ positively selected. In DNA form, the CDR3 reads TGTGCCAGCAGCCGGGGAACGTACGAGCAGTACTTC. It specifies CASSRGTYEQYF.